The clone carrying this T cell receptor (beta chain) was recorded a few times. This sample was included in a study of patients and donors after allogeneic stem cell transplantation. TCRdb fed the RT-PCR reads into MiXCR, producing one record per CDR3 protein. The sample shows about 960,000 distinct CDR3 sequences, approximately 18% of them seen only once. The receptor was isolated from a human donor who was either an allogeneic HSCT recipient or a stem cell or donor lymphocyte infusion donor (not recorded which). It is not recorded whose cells these are; they may come from a transplant donor. The specimen sequenced was blood, either unsorted or a sorted T cell fraction (not recorded which).

CDR3: CASSYSTIANTGELFF. The DNA of the CDR3 is TGTGCCAGCAGTTACTCGACTATAGCGAACACCGGGGAGCTGTTTTTT. The J gene is TRBJ2-2, the V gene TRBV6-5; tentatively, D is TRBD2 (5 bases). The CDR3 is 16 amino acids. Trimming stripped 0 bases from V and 0 bases from J, with 8 bases between. CDR1 and CDR2 (germline): MNHEY, SVGAGI.